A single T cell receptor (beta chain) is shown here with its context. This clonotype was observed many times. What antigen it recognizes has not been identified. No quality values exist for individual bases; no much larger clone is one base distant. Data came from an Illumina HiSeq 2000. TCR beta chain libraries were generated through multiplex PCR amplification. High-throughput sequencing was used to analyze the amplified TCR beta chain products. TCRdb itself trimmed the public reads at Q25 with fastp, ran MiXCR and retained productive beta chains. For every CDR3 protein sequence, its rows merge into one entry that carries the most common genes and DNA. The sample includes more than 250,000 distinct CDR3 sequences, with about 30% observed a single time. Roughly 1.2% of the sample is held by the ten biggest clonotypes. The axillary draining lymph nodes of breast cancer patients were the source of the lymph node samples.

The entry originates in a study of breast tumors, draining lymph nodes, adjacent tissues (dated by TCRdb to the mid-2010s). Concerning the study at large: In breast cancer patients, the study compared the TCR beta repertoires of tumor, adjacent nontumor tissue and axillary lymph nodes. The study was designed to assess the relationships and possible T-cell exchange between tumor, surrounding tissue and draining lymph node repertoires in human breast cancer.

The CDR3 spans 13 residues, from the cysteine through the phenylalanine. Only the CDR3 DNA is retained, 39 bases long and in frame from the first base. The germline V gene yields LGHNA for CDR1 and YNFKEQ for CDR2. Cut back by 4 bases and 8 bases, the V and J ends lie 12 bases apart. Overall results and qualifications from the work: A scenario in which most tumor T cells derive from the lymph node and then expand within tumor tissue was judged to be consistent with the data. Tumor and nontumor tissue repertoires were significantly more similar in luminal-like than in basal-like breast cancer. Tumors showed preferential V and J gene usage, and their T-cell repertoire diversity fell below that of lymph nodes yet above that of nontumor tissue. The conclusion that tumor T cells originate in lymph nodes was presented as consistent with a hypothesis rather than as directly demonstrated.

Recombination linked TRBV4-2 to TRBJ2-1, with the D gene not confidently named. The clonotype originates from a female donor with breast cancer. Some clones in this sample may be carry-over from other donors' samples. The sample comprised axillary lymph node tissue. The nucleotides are TGTGCCAGCAGCCCGGTGGAAATCCATGAGCAGTTCTTC. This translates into CASSPVEIHEQFF.